This passage covers 16 T cell receptor beta chains from one sample sequenced in a study of T cell changes during pregnancy in multiple sclerosis. The table came from immunoSEQ multiplex PCR; TCRdb's copy has only in-frame clones and leaves some out. The sample carries some 80,000 clones, approximately 95% recorded once. The sequencing used CD4+ T cells from peripheral blood mononuclear cells, collected after pregnancy. These TCRs come from a female donor with multiple sclerosis, enrolled in a pregnancy study.

This chain uses TRBV15 with TRBJ2-1; a weak D match, TRBD2 (5 bases). V lost 0 bases and J lost 0, with 15 bases in between. Germline V gene data show CDR1 as LNHNV and CDR2 as YYDKDF (reference sequence). The CDR3 sequence is 18 residues long. The CDR3 DNA is TGTGCCACCAGCAGAGATTCGAGCGGTGCGAGCTCCTACAATGAGCAGTTCTTC. Protein: CATSRDSSGASSYNEQFF.

The chain joins TRBV4-3 to TRBJ1-4, with D possibly matching TRBD1 (5 bases). This CDR3 is 16 amino acids long. Trimming left V 0 bases short and J 1 base short, with 9 bases between. From germline, CDR1 is LGHNA and CDR2 YSLEER. The CDR3 DNA reads as TGCGCCAGCAGCCAAGAAAGGGGTTTAACTAATGAAAAACTGTTTTTT. Protein: CASSQERGLTNEKLFF.

The chain carries TRBV6-1 and TRBJ2-2; D remains ambiguous. The V end was cut by 8 bases, the J end by 1 base, with 8 bases between. CDR3 length equals 13 residues. Germline values: CDR1 MNHNS, CDR2 SASEGT. CDR3 sequence: CASASGNTGELFF. The CDR3 DNA is TGTGCCAGCGCTTCGGGGAACACCGGGGAGCTGTTTTTT.

The chain combines TRBV6-1 with TRBJ1-1; no definite D call. The CDR3 sequence is 13 residues long. The germline V gene encodes CDR1 MNHNS and CDR2 SASEGT. Between the trimmed V and J ends, which lost 4 bases and 4 bases, there was a span of 10 bases. This chain's CDR3 is CASSVEGGTEAFF. For the CDR3, the DNA is TGTGCCAGCAGTGTTGAGGGTGGCACTGAAGCTTTCTTT.

V usage is TRBV6-1 and J usage is TRBJ1-1; D might be TRBD1 (5 bases). Germline-derived CDR1 and CDR2 are MNHNS and SASEGT. The germline V and J ends were trimmed by 6 bases and 3 bases, with 11 bases remaining between them. This CDR3 is built from 13 residues. The DNA for the CDR3 is TGTGCCAGCAGCCACAGGTGGGACACTGAAGCTTTCTTT. Translated: CASSHRWDTEAFF.

The chain links TRBV5-1 to TRBJ1-4; D not certain. The ends were cut back, 4 bases at V and 8 bases at J, with 15 bases in the middle. CDR3 length: 14 amino acids. Germline assignment: CDR1 SGHRS and CDR2 YFSETQ. Written as DNA, the CDR3 is TGCGCCAGCAGCCCCCTAGGCTCGGGGGAAAAACTGTTTTTT. This codes for CASSPLGSGEKLFF.

The chain joins TRBV6-5 to TRBJ2-1; 7 bases agree with TRBD1. Germline assignment: CDR1 MNHEY and CDR2 SVGAGI. V shed 6 bases and J 5 bases; nucleotides not matched to a gene: 10. This CDR3 spans 15 amino acids. CDR3 nucleotide sequence: TGTGCCAGCAGACGAGACAGGGTCTCACACAATGAGCAGTTCTTC. Its protein is CASRRDRVSHNEQFF.

The V gene is TRBV7-8, the J gene TRBJ1-5, with a possible D match to TRBD1 (5 bases). Germline CDR1 reads SGHVS; CDR2 reads FQNEAQ. The V gene lost 5 bases and the J gene lost 3 bases, with 11 bases spanning the gap. The CDR3 totals 14 residues. CDR3 loop: CASSRRGLNQPQHF. In nucleotides, the CDR3 is TGTGCCAGCAGCCGTCGGGGACTCAATCAGCCCCAGCATTTT.

The chain employs TRBV6-6 and TRBJ1-2, with D unresolved. CDR1 is MNHNY, CDR2 SVGAGI, per germline (reference sequence). This CDR3 region has 14 residues. The V end lost 7 bases, the J end lost 7 bases, and 19 bases lay between the germline ends. CDR3 coding DNA: TGTGCCAGCACCCATGGGAGGGAGACGTTTGGCTACACCTTC. Encoded protein: CASTHGRETFGYTF.

CDR3 amino acids: CASSPRQTTIVKNIQYF. CDR3 coding DNA: TGTGCCAGCTCACCCCGACAAACCACAATAGTCAAAAACATTCAGTACTTC. The genes are TRBV18 and TRBJ2-4; no firm D call. The CDR3 totals 17 residues. The ends were cut back, 3 bases at V and 3 bases at J, with 18 bases in the middle. Germline V gives CDR1 KGHSH, CDR2 LQKENI.

This clone was detected a few times. The rearrangement links TRBV9 to TRBJ1-1, with a tentative D call TRBD1 (5 bases). The CDR3 is made up of 15 amino acids. V lost 4 bases to trimming and J lost 9 bases, with 22 bases between them. From germline, CDR1 is SGDLS and CDR2 YYNGEE. The CDR3 reads CASSSSWRGPLKAFF. The CDR3 bases are TGTGCCAGCAGCTCCTCGTGGAGGGGACCGCTGAAAGCTTTCTTT.

The V gene is TRBV6-6, the J gene TRBJ1-1, with a possible D match to TRBD1 (5 bases). CDR3 size: 15 residues. V lost 0 bases and J 2 bases, leaving 10 bases between the germline ends. Germline CDR1 is MNHNY and CDR2 is SVGAGI (reference sequence). The CDR3 loop is CASSYSVGGNTEAFF. In DNA form, the CDR3 reads TGTGCCAGCAGTTACTCTGTGGGGGGAAACACTGAAGCTTTCTTT.

V usage is TRBV5-6 and J usage is TRBJ2-1; D perhaps matches TRBD2 (6 bases). Germline V gene data show CDR1 as SGHDT and CDR2 as YYEEEE. The germline V and J ends were trimmed by 1 base and 0 bases, with 8 bases remaining between them. The CDR3 is 15 amino acids. The CDR3 coding sequence is TGTGCCAGCAGCTTGCGGGGGAGCTCCTACAATGAGCAGTTCTTC. Its translation is CASSLRGSSYNEQFF.

The CDR3 coding sequence is TGTGCCAGCAGTCTCACAGGGAATGGGCAGCCCCAGCATTTT. Its protein product is CASSLTGNGQPQHF. The chain carries TRBV28 and TRBJ1-5, with TRBD1 as a possible D gene (6 bases). In germline, CDR1 is MDHEN, CDR2 SYDVKM. The CDR3 covers 14 residues. Trimming pared 5 bases from V and 7 bases from J, leaving 15 bases between.

The chain uses TRBV9 and TRBJ2-1, with 7 positions matching TRBD2. J was trimmed by 0 bases and V by 0 bases; bases with no gene match: 3. The CDR3 consists of 16 residues. In germline, CDR1 is SGDLS, CDR2 YYNGEE. The CDR3 is CASSVVGGSSYNEQFF. The DNA of the CDR3 is TGTGCCAGCAGCGTAGTTGGCGGGAGCTCCTACAATGAGCAGTTCTTC.

The J gene is TRBJ1-2, the V gene TRBV9; 10 bases are a match to TRBD1. Germline loops: CDR1 SGDLS, CDR2 YYNGEE. J lost 3 bases, V lost 6 bases, and 5 bases had no gene match. The CDR3 totals 14 residues. The CDR3 DNA reads TGTGCCAGCACCCTCGGGACAGGGGACTATGGCTACACCTTC. Translation gives CASTLGTGDYGYTF.